This T cell receptor (beta chain) was captured by sequencing in a study of T cells after yellow fever vaccination. Overall study context: When fractions had low cell numbers, they were prepared with SMART-Seq v4 Ultra Low Input.

The CDR3 has 14 amino acids. The germline gives CDR1 MRHNA, CDR2 SNTAGT. V dropped 4 bases and J dropped 1; count of bases not matched to a gene: 0. This clonotype was counted at least ten times. TCRdb reprocessed the 5' RACE reads with MiXCR, giving one entry per CDR3 protein. The repertoire includes 450,000 to 650,000 distinct CDR3 sequences, just over 20% of them detected once, and 15% to 20% sits in the top ten. The input for sequencing was PBMCs, taken about 20 days after the first yellow fever vaccination. This sequence joins TRBV6-4 and TRBJ2-3; 9 nucleotides match TRBD1. The TCR was taken from a man aged 18-30 years who received the YFV17D yellow fever vaccine. CDR3 sequence (DNA): TGTGCCAGCAGTGGGACAGGGGGCACAGATACGCAGTATTTT. Its protein is CASSGTGGTDTQYF.